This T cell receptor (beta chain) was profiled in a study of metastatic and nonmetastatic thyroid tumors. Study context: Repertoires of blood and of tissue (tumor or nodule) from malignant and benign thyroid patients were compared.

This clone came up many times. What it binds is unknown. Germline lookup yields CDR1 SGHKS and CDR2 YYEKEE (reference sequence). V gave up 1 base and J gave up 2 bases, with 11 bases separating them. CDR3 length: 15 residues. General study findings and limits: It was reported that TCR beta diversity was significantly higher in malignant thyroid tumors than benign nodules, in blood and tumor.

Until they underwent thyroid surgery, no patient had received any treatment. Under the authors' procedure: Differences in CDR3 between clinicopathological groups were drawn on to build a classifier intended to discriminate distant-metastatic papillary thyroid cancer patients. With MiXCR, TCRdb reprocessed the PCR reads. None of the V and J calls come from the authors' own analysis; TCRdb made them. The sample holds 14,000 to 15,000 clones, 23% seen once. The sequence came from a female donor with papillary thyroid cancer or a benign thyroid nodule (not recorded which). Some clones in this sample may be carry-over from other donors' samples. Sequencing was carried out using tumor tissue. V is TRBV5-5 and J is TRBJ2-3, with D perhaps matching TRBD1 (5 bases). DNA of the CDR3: TGTGCCAGCAGCTTGTGGGGCAGCTTCACAGATACGCAGTATTTT. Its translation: CASSLWGSFTDTQYF.